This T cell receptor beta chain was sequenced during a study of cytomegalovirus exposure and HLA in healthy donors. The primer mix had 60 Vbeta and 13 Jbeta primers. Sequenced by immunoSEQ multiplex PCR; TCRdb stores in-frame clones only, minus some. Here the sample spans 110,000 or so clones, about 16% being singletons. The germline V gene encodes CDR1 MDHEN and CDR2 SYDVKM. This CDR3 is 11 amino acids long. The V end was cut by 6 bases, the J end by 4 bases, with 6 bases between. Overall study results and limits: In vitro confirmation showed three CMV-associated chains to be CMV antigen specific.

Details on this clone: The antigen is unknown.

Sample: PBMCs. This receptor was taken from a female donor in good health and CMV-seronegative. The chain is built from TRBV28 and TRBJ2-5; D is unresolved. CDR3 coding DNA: TGTGCCAGCAGCGAGCGAGAGACCCAGTACTTC. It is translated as CASSERETQYF.